Listed below are T cell receptor beta chains from one sample, sequenced in a study of shared clonotypes between healthy human individuals. The repertoire was sequenced with immunoSEQ multiplex PCR; TCRdb's copy has only in-frame clones and lacks some. The table records roughly 660,000 clones, 90% of them present only once. The sequenced material came from memory CD8+ T cells from PBMCs. These receptors were taken from a man in his late teens or twenties in good health. Some clones in this sample may be carry-over from other donors' samples. The CDR3 runs from the conserved cysteine through the conserved F or W. Each record gives: D gene, J gene, CDR3 length, V gene, clone size, CDR3 protein, CDR3 DNA. The D gene is left open where the match is weak. For some rows the clone size is stated as once, few or many, or as a class when expanded; others skip it.

D: -; J: TRBJ2-1; length: 13; V: TRBV7-2; size: -; CDR3: CASSPDIRAEQFF; DNA: TGTGCCAGCAGCCCGGACATAAGGGCTGAGCAGTTCTTC
D: TRBD2; J: TRBJ2-3; length: 18; V: TRBV28; size: -; CDR3: CASSTPVPGLAGEYTQYF; DNA: TGTGCCAGCAGTACCCCTGTCCCCGGACTAGCGGGAGAATATACGCAGTATTTT
D: -; J: TRBJ1-2; length: 15; V: TRBV27; size: -; CDR3: CASRYYSTADYGYTF; DNA: TGTGCCAGCAGATATTATTCGACAGCCGACTATGGCTACACCTTC
D: TRBD2; J: TRBJ2-7; length: 17; V: TRBV7-9; size: -; CDR3: CASSYSSTGGLSYEQYF; DNA: TGTGCCAGCAGCTACTCCAGCACGGGAGGATTGTCCTACGAGCAGTACTTC
D: -; J: TRBJ1-5; length: 16; V: TRBV13; size: -; CDR3: CASSLGGGASNQPQHF; DNA: TGTGCCAGCAGCTTAGGAGGAGGGGCAAGCAATCAGCCCCAGCATTTT
D: TRBD1; J: TRBJ1-1; length: 13; V: TRBV28; size: -; CDR3: CASSETGGGVAFF; DNA: TGTGCCAGCAGTGAGACAGGGGGCGGAGTAGCTTTCTTT
D: -; J: TRBJ2-2; length: 17; V: TRBV19; size: -; CDR3: CASSLSQARLSTGELFF; DNA: TGTGCCAGTAGCCTAAGCCAGGCGCGGCTTTCCACCGGGGAGCTGTTTTTT
D: -; J: TRBJ2-5; length: 16; V: TRBV11-2; size: -; CDR3: CASSLGERALGETQYF; DNA: TGTGCCAGCAGCTTAGGCGAGAGGGCCCTCGGGGAGACCCAGTACTTC
D: TRBD1; J: TRBJ2-7; length: 13; V: TRBV28; size: -; CDR3: CASSIYRGYEQYF; DNA: TGTGCCAGCAGCATCTACAGGGGGTACGAGCAGTACTTC
D: -; J: TRBJ2-7; length: 14; V: TRBV6-5; size: -; CDR3: CASSYQEGALEQYF; DNA: TGTGCCAGCAGTTATCAGGAGGGGGCCCTCGAGCAGTACTTC
D: TRBD2; J: TRBJ2-1; length: 15; V: TRBV29-1; size: -; CDR3: CSVDRTSGTYNEQFF; DNA: TGCAGCGTTGATAGGACTAGCGGTACCTACAATGAGCAGTTCTTC
D: -; J: TRBJ2-1; length: 15; V: TRBV9; size: once; CDR3: CASSGSRSTYNEQFF; DNA: TGTGCCAGCAGCGGTTCCCGTTCCACCTACAATGAGCAGTTCTTC
D: TRBD2; J: TRBJ2-7; length: 15; V: TRBV7-8; size: -; CDR3: CASSVSGGYSYEQYF; DNA: TGTGCCAGCAGCGTTAGCGGGGGGTACTCCTACGAGCAGTACTTC
D: TRBD2; J: TRBJ2-1; length: 22; V: TRBV10-3; size: -; CDR3: CAIAWKEDLGLAGPSSYNEQFF; DNA: TGTGCCATCGCCTGGAAGGAGGATTTAGGACTAGCGGGTCCAAGCTCCTACAATGAGCAGTTCTTC
D: TRBD1; J: TRBJ2-5; length: 14; V: TRBV13; size: -; CDR3: CASSSTGGRETQYF; DNA: TGTGCCAGCAGCTCGACAGGGGGCCGAGAGACCCAGTACTTC
D: -; J: TRBJ1-1; length: 13; V: TRBV29-1; size: -; CDR3: CSVDYQGHTEAFF; DNA: TGCAGCGTTGACTATCAGGGCCACACTGAAGCTTTCTTT
D: TRBD1; J: TRBJ1-1; length: 16; V: TRBV19; size: -; CDR3: CASSIPRDSMNTEAFF; DNA: TGTGCCAGTAGTATACCACGGGACAGTATGAACACTGAAGCTTTCTTT
D: -; J: TRBJ2-2; length: 16; V: TRBV9; size: -; CDR3: CASSVGGGRITGELFF; DNA: TGTGCCAGCAGCGTAGGTGGGGGCCGGATCACCGGGGAGCTGTTTTTT
D: -; J: TRBJ1-1; length: 15; V: TRBV15; size: -; CDR3: CATSRDKGRNTEAFF; DNA: TGTGCCACCAGCAGAGATAAAGGCCGGAACACTGAAGCTTTCTTT
D: TRBD1; J: TRBJ2-7; length: 16; V: TRBV6-5; size: -; CDR3: CASSYPGTGGFYEQYF; DNA: TGTGCCAGCAGTTACCCCGGGACAGGGGGCTTCTACGAGCAGTACTTC
D: -; J: TRBJ2-7; length: 12; V: TRBV6-5; size: -; CDR3: CASSTGTGEQYF; DNA: TGTGCCAGCAGTACGGGGACGGGGGAGCAGTACTTC
D: TRBD1; J: TRBJ1-1; length: 14; V: TRBV7-9; size: -; CDR3: CASSSGQLYTEAFF; DNA: TGTGCCAGCAGCTCGGGACAGCTCTACACTGAAGCTTTCTTT
D: TRBD2; J: TRBJ2-5; length: 15; V: TRBV11-2; size: once; CDR3: CASSSRLAGVETQYF; DNA: TGTGCCAGCAGCTCGAGACTAGCGGGAGTTGAGACCCAGTACTTC
D: -; J: TRBJ2-7; length: 17; V: TRBV4-1; size: -; CDR3: CASSQGVSGEPVGEQYF; DNA: TGCGCCAGCAGCCAAGGGGTCTCGGGGGAGCCCGTGGGAGAGCAGTACTTC
D: -; J: TRBJ2-3; length: 13; V: TRBV5-6; size: -; CDR3: CASSFGRTDTQYF; DNA: TGTGCCAGCAGCTTTGGGCGCACAGATACGCAGTATTTT
D: -; J: TRBJ2-1; length: 11; V: TRBV29-1; size: -; CDR3: CSVEAANEQFF; DNA: TGCAGCGTTGAGGCAGCCAATGAGCAGTTCTTC
D: TRBD2; J: TRBJ2-1; length: 17; V: TRBV4-3; size: -; CDR3: CASSPLGREGVGNEQFF; DNA: TGCGCCAGCAGCCCCCTCGGGCGGGAGGGAGTGGGCAATGAGCAGTTCTTC
D: -; J: TRBJ2-1; length: 14; V: TRBV25-1; size: -; CDR3: CASSEFVSGNEQFF; DNA: TGTGCCAGCAGTGAATTCGTTAGCGGCAATGAGCAGTTCTTC
D: -; J: TRBJ2-2; length: 13; V: TRBV7-9; size: -; CDR3: CASYGGGTGELFF; DNA: TGTGCCAGTTACGGGGGCGGCACCGGGGAGCTGTTTTTT
D: TRBD2; J: TRBJ2-1; length: 15; V: TRBV27; size: -; CDR3: CASSLIGGSRNEQFF; DNA: TGTGCCAGCAGTTTAATTGGCGGGAGTAGGAATGAGCAGTTCTTC
D: -; J: TRBJ1-5; length: 12; V: TRBV25-1; size: -; CDR3: CASSDGDQPQHF; DNA: TGTGCCAGCAGTGATGGAGATCAGCCCCAGCATTTT
D: TRBD2; J: TRBJ2-1; length: 18; V: TRBV27; size: -; CDR3: CASSFRKLAGASLNEQFF; DNA: TGTGCCAGCAGTTTCCGAAAACTAGCGGGAGCTTCGTTGAATGAGCAGTTCTTC
D: -; J: TRBJ1-5; length: 16; V: TRBV28; size: -; CDR3: CASSGRTARINQPQHF; DNA: TGTGCCAGCAGTGGAAGGACGGCCAGAATAAATCAGCCCCAGCATTTT
D: TRBD2; J: TRBJ2-7; length: 16; V: TRBV29-1; size: -; CDR3: CSVEEVTSGRSGEQYF; DNA: TGCAGCGTTGAAGAAGTAACTAGCGGGAGAAGTGGGGAGCAGTACTTC
D: TRBD1; J: TRBJ2-2; length: 12; V: TRBV2; size: -; CDR3: CASLTGVGELFF; DNA: TGTGCCAGCCTTACAGGGGTCGGGGAGCTGTTTTTT
D: TRBD2; J: TRBJ2-3; length: 17; V: TRBV9; size: -; CDR3: CASSDPTSGPSTDTQYF; DNA: TGTGCCAGCAGCGACCCAACTAGCGGTCCTAGCACAGATACGCAGTATTTT
D: -; J: TRBJ1-2; length: 13; V: TRBV6-5; size: few; CDR3: CASGFSEDSGYTF; DNA: TGTGCCAGCGGATTTAGCGAGGACTCTGGCTACACCTTC
D: -; J: TRBJ2-1; length: 16; V: TRBV7-9; size: -; CDR3: CASSLARTHPYNEQFF; DNA: TGTGCCAGCAGCTTAGCCAGGACGCATCCCTACAATGAGCAGTTCTTC
D: -; J: TRBJ1-3; length: 18; V: TRBV9; size: -; CDR3: CASSDGSQDRDSGNTIYF; DNA: TGTGCCAGCAGCGACGGTTCCCAAGACAGAGACTCTGGAAACACCATATATTTT
D: TRBD1; J: TRBJ2-7; length: 14; V: TRBV13; size: few; CDR3: CASSSGTGAYEQYF; DNA: TGTGCCAGCAGCTCCGGGACAGGGGCTTACGAGCAGTACTTC
D: TRBD2; J: TRBJ2-1; length: 17; V: TRBV10-3; size: -; CDR3: CAISEPSLAGGPNEQFF; DNA: TGTGCCATCAGTGAGCCGAGTCTAGCGGGAGGGCCGAATGAGCAGTTCTTC